This T cell receptor beta chain came from a study of blood T cell repertoires in COVID-19. Study details: Samples of COVID-19 (acute and convalescent) were obtained from the United States, Italy and Spain. PBMCs, B-cell-depleted T cells, or T cells were the source of the cDNA or gDNA that made up the material.

The CDR3 totals 13 residues. Deletions cut 7 bases from V and 1 base from J, with 11 bases between. Per the germline V gene, CDR1 is SEHNR and CDR2 is FQNEAQ (reference sequence). The authors' processing: Reference gene primer amplification gave nucleated cell count estimates. The protocol was immunoSEQ multiplex PCR, while the TCRdb copy is restricted to in-frame clones and leaves out a portion. D and trimming come from the DNA, and the V and J calls and clone size come from that table. The table shows about 200,000 clones, with approximately 91% occurring only once. This clone was picked up many times.

The V call is TRBV7-9, the J call TRBJ2-7, with D unresolved. The sequencing sample was made of peripheral blood. This clonotype originated in a man in his forties with acute or convalescent COVID-19. CDR3 bases: TGTGCCAGCACCCACCAGGTGTCCTACGAGCAGTACTTC. Its protein product is CASTHQVSYEQYF.